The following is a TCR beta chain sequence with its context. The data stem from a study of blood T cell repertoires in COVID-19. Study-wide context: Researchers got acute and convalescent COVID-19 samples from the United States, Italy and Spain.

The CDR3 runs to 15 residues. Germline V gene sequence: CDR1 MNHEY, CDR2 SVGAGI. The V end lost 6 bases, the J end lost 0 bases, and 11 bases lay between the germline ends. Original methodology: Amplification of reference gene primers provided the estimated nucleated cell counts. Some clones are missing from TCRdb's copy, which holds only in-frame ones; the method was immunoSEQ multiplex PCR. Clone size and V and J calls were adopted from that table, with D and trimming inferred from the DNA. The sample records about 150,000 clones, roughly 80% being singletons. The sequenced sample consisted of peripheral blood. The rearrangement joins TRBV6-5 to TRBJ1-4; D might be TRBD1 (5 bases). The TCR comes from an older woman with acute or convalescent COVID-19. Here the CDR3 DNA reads TGTGCCAGCAGCCGCCAGGGTTCAACTAATGAAAAACTGTTTTTT. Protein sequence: CASSRQGSTNEKLFF.